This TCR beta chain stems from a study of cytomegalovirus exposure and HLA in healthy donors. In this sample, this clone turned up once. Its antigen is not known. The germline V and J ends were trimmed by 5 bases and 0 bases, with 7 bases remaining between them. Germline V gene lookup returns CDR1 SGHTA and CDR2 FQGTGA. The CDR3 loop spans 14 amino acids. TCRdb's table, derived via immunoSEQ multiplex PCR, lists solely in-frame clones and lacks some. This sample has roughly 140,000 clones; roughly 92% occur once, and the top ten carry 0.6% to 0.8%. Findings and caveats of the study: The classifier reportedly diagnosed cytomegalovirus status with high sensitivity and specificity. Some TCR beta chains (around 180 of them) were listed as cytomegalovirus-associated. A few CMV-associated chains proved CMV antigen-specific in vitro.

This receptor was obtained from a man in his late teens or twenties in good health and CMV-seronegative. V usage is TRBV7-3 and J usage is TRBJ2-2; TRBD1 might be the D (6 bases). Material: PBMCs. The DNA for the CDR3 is TGTGCCAGCAGCCGGACAGCGAACACCGGGGAGCTGTTTTTT. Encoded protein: CASSRTANTGELFF.